In its sample, the clone carrying this TCR beta chain is medium-sized. The antigen is unknown. A mixed TRB-A/B primer pool amplified rearranged TRB by multiplex touch-down PCR. Using its own MiXCR run on the multiplex PCR reads, TCRdb lists one record per CDR3 protein. The sample comprises approximately 480 distinct CDR3 sequences, about 22% of which are singletons, and around 68% rests with the top ten. The template was genomic DNA from peripheral blood, not RNA. The source of the sample is a study of T cell repertoires in aging, cancer and after chemotherapy. General study findings and limits: Untreated cancer patients had significantly lower blood TCR diversity than age-matched healthy donors. In cancer patients, declining TCR diversity with age involved lost richness and lost evenness.

Trimming pared 3 bases from V and 7 bases from J, leaving 10 bases between. Germline lookup yields CDR1 KGHSH and CDR2 LQKENI. This CDR3 comprises 13 residues. The sample was blood. The V and J genes are TRBV18 and TRBJ1-5; D call uncertain. This receptor was obtained from a human donor with a blood cancer. The donor label of this sample is uncertain. CDR3 DNA sequence: TGTGCCAGCTCACCGGGCGGTGTCCAGCCCCAGCATTTT. This translates into CASSPGGVQPQHF.